The clone carrying this T cell receptor (beta chain) was seen once. V dropped 5 bases and J dropped 3; count of bases not matched to a gene: 5. Per the germline V gene, CDR1 is SGHTA and CDR2 is FQGTGA. The CDR3 has 15 residues. The data were taken from a study of cytomegalovirus exposure and HLA in healthy donors. Vbeta (60) and Jbeta (13) primers were used in the PCR. Sequencing used immunoSEQ multiplex PCR; TCRdb keeps in-frame clones, though not all of them. This sample has about 130,000 clones, with over 60% found just once. This chain joins TRBV7-3 and TRBJ2-2; 8 nucleotides match TRBD1. The source material was PBMCs. This TCR came from a male donor in good health and CMV-seropositive. CDR3 amino acids: CASSRDRTDTGELFF. CDR3 sequence (DNA): TGTGCCAGCAGCCGGGACAGGACGGACACCGGGGAGCTGTTTTTT.